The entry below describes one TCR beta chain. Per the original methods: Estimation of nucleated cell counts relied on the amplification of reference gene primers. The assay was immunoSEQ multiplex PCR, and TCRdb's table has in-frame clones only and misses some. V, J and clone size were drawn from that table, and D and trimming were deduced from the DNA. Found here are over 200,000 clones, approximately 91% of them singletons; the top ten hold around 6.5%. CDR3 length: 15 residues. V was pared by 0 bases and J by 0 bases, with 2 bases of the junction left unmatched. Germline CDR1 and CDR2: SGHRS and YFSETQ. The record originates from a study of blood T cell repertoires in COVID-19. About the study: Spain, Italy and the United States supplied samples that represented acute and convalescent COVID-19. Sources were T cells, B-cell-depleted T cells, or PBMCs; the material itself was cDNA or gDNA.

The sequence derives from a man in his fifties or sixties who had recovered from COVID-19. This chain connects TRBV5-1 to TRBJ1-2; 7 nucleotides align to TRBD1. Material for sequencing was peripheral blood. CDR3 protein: CASSLEDRTNYGYTF. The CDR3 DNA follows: TGCGCCAGCAGCTTGGAGGACAGGACTAACTATGGCTACACCTTC.